The source of this T cell receptor beta chain is a study of cytomegalovirus exposure and HLA in healthy donors. Study findings and constraints: Donor immune exposure was known only as CMV serostatus.

Though nominally healthy at sampling, donors likely had unrecorded immune exposures. This PCR relied on a set of 60 Vbeta primers and 13 Jbeta primers. Profiling relied on immunoSEQ multiplex PCR, and the TCRdb table lists in-frame clones only, not all of them. The data show some 51,000 clones, 55% to 85% seen once. J was trimmed by 6 bases and V by 10 bases; bases with no gene match: 10. The CDR3 runs to 13 residues. Germline V gene lookup returns CDR1 SNHLY and CDR2 FYNNEI. As concerns this clone: What it recognizes is unknown.

The rearrangement joins TRBV2 to TRBJ2-3; 7 bases align to TRBD1. The sequence derives from a man between 35 and 55 years old in good health and CMV-seropositive. Sequencing used PBMCs. The CDR3 DNA is TGTGCCACCCTAACACAGGGGTCGGATACGCAGTATTTT. As protein: CATLTQGSDTQYF.